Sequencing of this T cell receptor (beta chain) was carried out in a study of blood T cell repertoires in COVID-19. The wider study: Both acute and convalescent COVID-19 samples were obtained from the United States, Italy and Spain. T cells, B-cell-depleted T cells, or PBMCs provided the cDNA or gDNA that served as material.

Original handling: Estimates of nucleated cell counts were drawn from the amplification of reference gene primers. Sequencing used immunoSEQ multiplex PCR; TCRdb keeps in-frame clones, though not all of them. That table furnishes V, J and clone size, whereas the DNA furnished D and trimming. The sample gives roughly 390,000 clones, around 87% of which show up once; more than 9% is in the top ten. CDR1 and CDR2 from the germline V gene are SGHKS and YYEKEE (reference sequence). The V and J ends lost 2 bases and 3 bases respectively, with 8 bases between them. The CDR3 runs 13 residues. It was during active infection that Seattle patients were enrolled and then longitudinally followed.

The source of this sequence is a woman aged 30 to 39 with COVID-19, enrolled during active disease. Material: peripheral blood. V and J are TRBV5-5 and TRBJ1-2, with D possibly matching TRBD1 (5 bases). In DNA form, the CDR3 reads TGTGCCAGCAGCTTTCAAGGGGACTATGGCTACACCTTC. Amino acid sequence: CASSFQGDYGYTF.